The next 15 T cell receptor beta chains were all read from a single sample in a study of cytomegalovirus exposure and HLA in healthy donors. The PCR made use of 60 Vbeta and 13 Jbeta primers. Assay: immunoSEQ multiplex PCR; the TCRdb copy retains only in-frame clones and omits some. The sample contains hundreds of thousands of clones, around 79% of which appear only once. The sequenced sample was PBMCs. The receptors stem from a male donor in good health and CMV-seronegative.

CDR3 nucleotides: TGTGCCAGCAGTTCGTTATTTCAGGGGGACGGAAACACCATATATTTT. Its protein is CASSSLFQGDGNTIYF. This rearrangement joins TRBV27 to TRBJ1-3, with 7 bases fitting TRBD1. The junction had 10 bases not matched to a gene; V was cut back by 4 bases and J by 4 bases. This CDR3 has 16 amino acids. Per the germline V gene, CDR1 is MNHEY and CDR2 is SMNVEV (reference sequence).

V gene TRBV9 combines with J gene TRBJ2-7; 9 bases fit TRBD2. The trim removed 0 bases at V and 1 base at J, leaving 2 bases unmatched. CDR3 length: 15 amino acids. Germline V gives CDR1 SGDLS, CDR2 YYNGEE. The CDR3 nucleotides read TGTGCCAGCAGCGTAGGGGCGGGGGGGTCCTACGAGCAGTACTTC. Its protein product is CASSVGAGGSYEQYF.

The chain employs TRBV4-2 and TRBJ1-2; no clear D gene. Germline V lookup: CDR1 LGHNA, CDR2 YNFKEQ. Deletions cut 0 bases from V and 2 bases from J, with 10 bases between. This CDR3 comprises 15 residues. CDR3 bases: TGTGCCAGCAGCCAAGATCGCACAGACAACTATGGCTACACCTTC. This translates into CASSQDRTDNYGYTF.

In this sample, this clone turned up a few times. V gene TRBV4-2 combines with J gene TRBJ1-1; D remains unclear. The V gene lost 0 bases and the J gene lost 6 bases, with 5 bases spanning the gap. This CDR3 is 12 amino acids long. The germline gives CDR1 LGHNA, CDR2 YNFKEQ. The CDR3 sequence: CASSQDYAEAFF. The CDR3 DNA reads TGTGCCAGCAGCCAAGATTATGCTGAAGCTTTCTTT.

A word on this clone: In the same sample, other DNA sequences code for this CDR3. The chain uses TRBV5-6 and TRBJ1-2; D is unclear. There are 13 residues in the CDR3. V was trimmed by 0 bases and J by 2 bases, leaving 5 bases between them. Germline V gives CDR1 SGHDT, CDR2 YYEEEE. For the CDR3, the DNA is TGTGCCAGCAGCTTGGGCAGAAACTATGGCTACACCTTC. Translated: CASSLGRNYGYTF.

V gene TRBV6-5 combines with J gene TRBJ2-7; maybe TRBD1 (6 bases). Per germline, CDR1 MNHEY and CDR2 SVGAGI. Trimming removed 5 bases from V and 4 bases from J, with 15 bases in between. CDR3 length: 14 residues. The CDR3 loop is CASSGLGASYEQYF. The CDR3, as DNA: TGTGCCAGCAGTGGGCTGGGGGCCTCTTACGAGCAGTACTTC.

The rearrangement uses TRBV7-7 and TRBJ2-5; D is possibly TRBD1 (5 bases). The CDR3 loop spans 14 amino acids. Germline V lookup: CDR1 SSHAT, CDR2 FNYEAQ (reference sequence). V was pared by 2 bases and J by 5 bases, with 12 bases between. The chain's CDR3 is CASSLSAGFETQYF. DNA of the CDR3: TGTGCCAGCAGCTTATCAGCAGGGTTCGAGACCCAGTACTTC. The complete variable domain, with remaining parts taken from reference TRBV7-7 and TRBJ2-5, reads GAGVSQSPRYKVTKRGQDVTLRCDPISSHATLYWYQQALGQGPEFLTYFNYEAQPDKSGLPSDRFSAERPEGSISTLTIQRTEQRDSAMYRCASSLSAGFETQYFGPGTRLLVL.

This clone occurred a few times. The J gene is TRBJ1-1, the V gene TRBV5-4; 7 nucleotides match TRBD1. J gave up 7 bases and V 1 base, and 4 bases lay outside the gene matches. Germline CDR1 and CDR2: SGHNT and YYREEE (reference sequence). CDR3 length equals 13 residues. CDR3: CASSLNDRDEAFF. CDR3 bases: TGTGCCAGCAGCTTGAATGACAGGGATGAAGCTTTCTTT.

V and J are TRBV2 and TRBJ1-5; the match to TRBD1 covers 8 bases. This CDR3 region has 13 residues. Germline V gene data show CDR1 as SNHLY and CDR2 as FYNNEI. Unmatched junction bases numbered 0, after V lost 7 bases and J lost 1 base. CDR3: CASNRGSNQPQHF. The CDR3 coding sequence is TGTGCCAGCAACAGGGGGAGCAATCAGCCCCAGCATTTT.

J is TRBJ1-3 and V is TRBV6-1; D unclear. The germline V gene has CDR1 MNHNS and CDR2 SASEGT. V lost 0 bases and J 0 bases, leaving 9 bases between the germline ends. CDR3 length: 16 residues. DNA for the CDR3: TGTGCCAGCAGTGAAGCAGCTTCATCCTCTGGAAACACCATATATTTT. This encodes CASSEAASSSGNTIYF.

The gene calls are TRBV29-1 and TRBJ1-5; TRBD1 matches at 7 bases. CDR1 and CDR2 (germline): SQVTM, ANQGSEA. V shed 7 bases and J 7 bases; nucleotides not matched to a gene: 13. This CDR3 comprises 14 residues. The DNA for the CDR3 is TGCAGCGCCAAACAGACAGGGATAGGACAGCCCCAGCATTTT. Its protein product is CSAKQTGIGQPQHF. Full variable domain (rest looked up from reference TRBV29-1 and TRBJ1-5): SAVISQKPSRDICQRGTSLTIQCQVDSQVTMMFWYRQQPGQSLTLIATANQGSEATYESGFVIDKFPISRPNLTFSTLTVSNMSPEDSSIYLCSAKQTGIGQPQHFGDGTRLSIL.

This clone was counted between two and nine times. J is TRBJ2-3 and V is TRBV11-3; TRBD2 matches at 12 bases. Trimming took 4 bases from V and 4 from J; bases not matched to a gene: 6. Germline CDR1 reads SGHNT; CDR2 reads YENEEA. The CDR3 spans 16 residues. CDR3 nucleotide sequence: TGTGCCAGCAGCTCATCGACTAGCGGGGGATCAGATACGCAGTATTTT. The encoded protein is CASSSSTSGGSDTQYF. The variable domain in full, with the rest retrieved from reference TRBV11-3 and TRBJ2-3, is EAGVVQSPRYKIIEKKQPVAFWCNPISGHNTLYWYLQNLGQGPELLIRYENEEAVDDSQLPKDRFSAERLKGVDSTLKIQPAELGDSAVYLCASSSSTSGGSDTQYFGPGTRLTVL.

CDR3 nucleotides: TGCGCCAGCAGCTTGCAACCGACAGGGCAAGAGACCCAGTACTTC. It translates to CASSLQPTGQETQYF. The chain employs TRBV5-1 and TRBJ2-5; TRBD1 matches 7 bases. Germline V gives CDR1 SGHRS, CDR2 YFSETQ. The CDR3 covers 15 residues. V lost 1 base, J lost 2 bases, and 5 bases stayed unmatched.

This clone appeared a few times. CDR3 loop: CASSVGAGSNEKLFF. CDR3 coding DNA: TGTGCCAGCAGCGTAGGGGCAGGTTCTAATGAAAAACTGTTTTTT. The chain combines TRBV9 with TRBJ1-4, with unresolved D. CDR3 length: 15 residues. Germline CDR1 reads SGDLS; CDR2 reads YYNGEE. V was shortened by 0 bases and J by 3 bases, with 9 bases between the two germline ends.

The V and J genes are TRBV19 and TRBJ1-6; D not resolved. The V end was cut by 0 bases, the J end by 5 bases, with 2 bases between. CDR3 length equals 13 residues. Germline values: CDR1 LNHDA, CDR2 SQIVND (reference sequence). This CDR3 is CASSIDNNSPLHF. As DNA, the CDR3 is TGTGCCAGTAGTATAGACAATAATTCACCCCTCCACTTT.